The clone carrying this T cell receptor (beta chain) was counted ten times or more. The target antigen is unknown. A patient was excluded if there was uncontrolled infection, other autoimmune disease, pregnancy or lactation. This entry is derived from a study of T cells in Graves' hyperthyroidism and ophthalmopathy. Whole-study results and caveats: Researchers found most expanded thyroid clonotypes above 0.001 in blood as well.

TCR beta CDR3 region amplification was performed from RNA transcripts. The primer set for the first-round RT-PCR of the TCR CDR3 was HTBI. TCRdb fed the multiplex PCR reads into MiXCR, producing one record per CDR3 protein. The table lists about 500,000 distinct CDR3 sequences, approximately 49% of them singletons. The CDR3 is 15 residues long. V shed 7 bases and J shed 7 bases, with 17 bases lying between them. Germline CDR1 is LNHDA and CDR2 is SQIVND (reference sequence). The sequenced material came from peripheral blood or thyroid tissue (not recorded which). This clonotype was obtained from an adult woman with Graves' disease, either hyperthyroidism or ophthalmopathy (not recorded which). J is TRBJ1-6 and V is TRBV19; D is unclear. Here the CDR3 DNA reads TGTGCCAGTACGGCGGCGGCAGCAAACAATTCACCCCTCCACTTT. This translates into CASTAAAANNSPLHF.